One sample yielded the 27 T cell receptor beta chains listed below, sequenced in a study of blood T cell repertoires in COVID-19. Method: immunoSEQ multiplex PCR; TCRdb's copy keeps in-frame clones and lacks some. In the table there are more than 30,000 clones, around 86% of which are singletons. The sample was peripheral blood. All receptors come from a man between 60 and 75 years old with active COVID-19.

J is TRBJ2-1 and V is TRBV9; TRBD2 matches 9 bases. The junction had 2 bases not matched to a gene; V was cut back by 3 bases and J by 1 base. This CDR3 comprises 15 residues. Germline CDR1 SGDLS, CDR2 YYNGEE. CDR3 loop: CASSDSGSSYNEQFF. DNA for the CDR3: TGTGCCAGCAGCGATAGCGGGAGTTCCTACAATGAGCAGTTCTTC.

The chain uses TRBV18 and TRBJ2-2; tentative D call: TRBD1 (6 bases). Trimming shortened V by 6 bases and J by 1 base, and 12 bases separated the two germline ends. The CDR3 spans 15 residues. Germline CDR1 is KGHSH and CDR2 is LQKENI. The CDR3 region is CASSPKDRNTGELFF. DNA for the CDR3: TGTGCCAGCTCCCCTAAGGACAGGAACACCGGGGAGCTGTTTTTT. Variable domain in full (rest from reference TRBV18 and TRBJ2-2): NAGVMQNPRHLVRRRGQEARLRCSPMKGHSHVYWYRQLPEEGLKFMVYLQKENIIDESGMPKERFSAEFPKEGPSILRIQQVVRGDSAAYFCASSPKDRNTGELFFGEGSRLTVL.

The chain is built from TRBV7-8 and TRBJ1-5; a possible D gene is TRBD1 (6 bases). CDR3 length: 16 amino acids. Germline V lookup: CDR1 SGHVS, CDR2 FQNEAQ. Trimming left V 4 bases short and J 4 bases short, with 17 bases between. This CDR3 is CASSSRAPGENQPQHF. CDR3 DNA: TGTGCCAGCAGCTCCCGGGCCCCAGGGGAGAATCAGCCCCAGCATTTT.

The CDR3 bases are TGCGCCAGCAGCTTGGGCGGGGCAAACAATGAGCAGTTCTTC. Translated, it gives CASSLGGANNEQFF. This chain connects TRBV5-1 to TRBJ2-1; maybe TRBD2 (6 bases). The CDR3 loop spans 14 amino acids. CDR1 is SGHRS and CDR2 is YFSETQ in the germline V gene. With 0 bases removed from V and 5 bases from J, the gap between germline ends came to 9 bases.

This rearrangement joins TRBV27 to TRBJ1-2; 10 nucleotides line up with TRBD1. Germline-derived CDR1 and CDR2 are MNHEY and SMNVEV (reference sequence). The V and J ends lost 7 bases and 6 bases, in that order; junction bases with no gene match: 8. This CDR3 has 14 residues. The CDR3: CASTRDRGGNGYTF. In DNA form, the CDR3 reads TGTGCCAGCACCAGGGACAGGGGCGGGAATGGCTACACCTTC.

The V and J genes are TRBV20-1 and TRBJ1-6, with D maybe TRBD1 (5 bases). Trimming cost V 3 bases and J 9 bases, with 12 bases left between them. This CDR3 is 13 amino acids long. Germline CDR1 reads DFQATT; CDR2 reads SNEGSKA (reference sequence). CDR3 coding DNA: TGCAGTGCTAGTGTGGACATCGGTTCACCCCTCCACTTT. Translating gives CSASVDIGSPLHF.

This clone was recorded only once. The gene calls are TRBV25-1 and TRBJ2-5, with TRBD2 as a possible D gene (5 bases). The germline V and J ends were trimmed by 3 bases and 4 bases, with 9 bases remaining between them. Germline CDR1 is MGHDK and CDR2 is SYGVNS. This CDR3 comprises 13 residues. CDR3 amino acids: CASSERRRETQYF. The CDR3, as DNA: TGTGCCAGCAGTGAGAGGAGGCGAGAGACCCAGTACTTC.

The chain employs TRBV28 and TRBJ2-1, with D perhaps TRBD2 (6 bases). The V and J ends lost 8 bases and 7 bases respectively, with 27 bases between them. The germline gives CDR1 MDHEN, CDR2 SYDVKM. This CDR3 contains 17 residues. The CDR3 coding sequence is TGTGCCAGCCAATCCGGGACTGAAGAGGCCTTTGGGAATGAGCAGTTCTTC. It codes for CASQSGTEEAFGNEQFF. The variable domain in full, completed from reference TRBV28 and TRBJ2-1, reads DVKVTQSSRYLVKRTGEKVFLECVQDMDHENMFWYRQDPGLGLRLIYFSYDVKMKEKGDIPEGYSVSREKKERFSLILESASTNQTSMYLCASQSGTEEAFGNEQFFGPGTRLTVL.

The V and J genes are TRBV28 and TRBJ2-1; 9 bases are shared with TRBD2. Per the germline V gene, CDR1 is MDHEN and CDR2 is SYDVKM. The CDR3 length is 17 residues. Trimming at V came to 6 bases and at J to 9 bases, leaving 18 bases not matched to a gene. The CDR3 loop is CASSPRGGLAPLGEQFF. CDR3 DNA: TGTGCCAGCAGCCCCAGGGGGGGACTAGCTCCGCTCGGTGAGCAGTTCTTC. Full variable domain (missing parts from reference TRBV28 and TRBJ2-1): DVKVTQSSRYLVKRTGEKVFLECVQDMDHENMFWYRQDPGLGLRLIYFSYDVKMKEKGDIPEGYSVSREKKERFSLILESASTNQTSMYLCASSPRGGLAPLGEQFFGPGTRLTVL.

V gene TRBV5-6 combines with J gene TRBJ2-7; D gene unclear. In germline, CDR1 is SGHDT, CDR2 YYEEEE. This CDR3 has 13 residues. The V and J ends lost 1 base and 1 base respectively, with 6 bases between them. Here the CDR3 reads CASSLLGSYEQYF. As DNA, the CDR3 is TGTGCCAGCAGCTTGCTCGGGTCCTACGAGCAGTACTTC.

The chain has TRBV6-5 and TRBJ2-5, with 13 bases identical to TRBD2. V trimming: 5 bases; J trimming: 3 bases; junction bases outside the gene matches: 3. This CDR3 is built from 15 residues. Looked up from germline, CDR1 is MNHEY and CDR2 is SVGAGI. CDR3 sequence: CASSIGTSGKETQYF. The CDR3 DNA sequence: TGTGCCAGCAGTATTGGGACTAGCGGGAAAGAGACCCAGTACTTC.

The CDR3 DNA follows: TGTGCCTGGAGTGTGGGGGGACCCCAGCATTTT. Residues: CAWSVGGPQHF. This chain connects TRBV30 to TRBJ1-5, with D possibly being TRBD1 (5 bases). V was cut by 0 bases and J by 10 bases, with 7 bases left in between. Germline V gene lookup returns CDR1 GTSNPN and CDR2 SVGIG (reference sequence). The CDR3 has 11 amino acids.

This clone is labeled as medium-sized. This sequence joins TRBV5-4 and TRBJ2-1; TRBD2 might be the D (5 bases). Per the germline V gene, CDR1 is SGHNT and CDR2 is YYREEE (reference sequence). CDR3 length: 16 amino acids. Deletions cut 2 bases from V and 6 bases from J, with 18 bases between. In DNA, the CDR3 is TGTGCCAGCAGCTTAGATACTAGGAGAGGCCTCAATGAGCAGTTCTTC. Protein product: CASSLDTRRGLNEQFF.

The chain couples TRBV2 to TRBJ2-3, with D possibly matching TRBD2 (7 bases). V was trimmed by 7 bases and J by 0 bases, leaving 17 bases between them. This CDR3 contains 16 residues. Germline-derived CDR1 and CDR2 are SNHLY and FYNNEI. The DNA of the CDR3 is TGTGCCAGCAAAGGGGGGGCTATCACTAGCACAGATACGCAGTATTTT. Protein sequence: CASKGGAITSTDTQYF.

This rearrangement joins TRBV5-6 to TRBJ1-1, with D perhaps matching TRBD1 (5 bases). The CDR3 runs 12 residues. V lost 1 base and J 6 bases, leaving 7 bases between the germline ends. The germline CDR1 and CDR2 sequences are SGHDT and YYEEEE. The CDR3 nucleotides are TGTGCCAGCAGCTTGTCGGGGGCTGAAGCTTTCTTT. Translation: CASSLSGAEAFF.

This chain links TRBV3-1 (or the pseudogene TRBV3-2) with TRBJ1-1; the D gene is possibly TRBD1 (5 bases). V lost 5 bases and J 5 bases, leaving 12 bases between the germline ends. Germline CDR1 is LGHDT and CDR2 is YNNKEL (reference sequence). The CDR3 is made up of 13 amino acids. DNA of the CDR3: TGTGCCAGCAGCTCCATTGCAGGGACTGAAGCTTTCTTT. This gives the protein CASSSIAGTEAFF.

This chain links TRBV9 with TRBJ1-1; 8 bases are a match to TRBD1. CDR3 length: 14 amino acids. Per the germline V gene, CDR1 is SGDLS and CDR2 is YYNGEE. The V gene end was trimmed by 2 bases and the J gene end by 1 base; junction bases not matched to a gene: 1. CDR3 DNA sequence: TGTGCCAGCAGCGTCGGGACAGGGAACACTGAAGCTTTCTTT. Protein product: CASSVGTGNTEAFF.

This clone was seen more than once but under ten times. The V and J genes are TRBV10-3 and TRBJ2-3, with 8 bases fitting TRBD2. The CDR3 spans 17 residues. The ends lost 3 bases at V and 5 bases at J; junction bases unmatched: 13. CDR1 and CDR2 (germline): ENHRY, SYGVKD. CDR3 protein: CAISDRSSGLGVDTQYF. The CDR3 nucleotides read TGTGCCATCAGTGACCGTTCTAGCGGGCTTGGGGTAGATACGCAGTATTTT.

The chain couples TRBV19 to TRBJ2-7, with 10 positions matching TRBD2. V lost 5 bases, J lost 5 bases, and 3 bases stayed unmatched. Germline CDR1 reads LNHDA; CDR2 reads SQIVND (reference sequence). This CDR3 comprises 13 residues. The CDR3 sequence: CASSPSGSDEQYF. The DNA of the CDR3 is TGTGCCAGTAGTCCTAGCGGGAGCGACGAGCAGTACTTC. Based on the CDR3 plus reference TRBV19 and TRBJ2-7, the full variable domain is DGGITQSPKYLFRKEGQNVTLSCEQNLNHDAMYWYRQDPGQGLRLIYYSQIVNDFQKGDIAEGYSVSREKKESFPLTVTSAQKNPTAFYLCASSPSGSDEQYFGPGTRLTVT.

This clone was observed a single time. The rearrangement joins TRBV7-3 to TRBJ2-3, with D possibly matching TRBD2 (6 bases). V was pared by 8 bases and J by 3 bases, with 18 bases between. The CDR3 is 15 amino acids. Germline V lookup: CDR1 SGHTA, CDR2 FQGTGA. DNA for the CDR3: TGTGCCAGCTCGCCCGGGGGATACCAAACAGATACGCAGTATTTT. This translates into CASSPGGYQTDTQYF.

This clone appeared a single time. The chain employs TRBV6-5 and TRBJ1-1, with D perhaps TRBD1 (6 bases). The germline V gene has CDR1 MNHEY and CDR2 SVGAGI. V shed 2 bases and J shed 3 bases, with 13 bases lying between them. CDR3 size: 15 residues. The CDR3: CASSYRTASDTEAFF. The CDR3 DNA sequence: TGTGCCAGCAGTTACCGGACAGCCTCTGACACTGAAGCTTTCTTT.

V is TRBV10-3 and J is TRBJ2-1, with D possibly matching TRBD2 (6 bases). V was clipped by 4 bases and J by 9 bases, with 16 bases between them. This CDR3 contains 14 residues. CDR1 and CDR2 (germline): ENHRY, SYGVKD. The CDR3 loop reads CAISGGRTSGEQFF. The CDR3 DNA reads as TGTGCCATCAGTGGAGGGAGGACATCCGGTGAGCAGTTCTTC.

This chain joins TRBV2 and TRBJ1-4; no firm D call. The CDR3 sequence is 14 residues long. Per germline, CDR1 SNHLY and CDR2 FYNNEI. Trimming removed 3 bases from V and 7 bases from J, with 12 bases in between. The CDR3 sequence: CASSEGARIEKLFF. In nucleotides, the CDR3 is TGTGCCAGCAGTGAGGGCGCCAGGATTGAAAAACTGTTTTTT.

The chain is built from TRBV5-8 and TRBJ2-5; a possible D gene is TRBD2 (6 bases). V lost 5 bases, J lost 3 bases, and 17 bases lay in between. The CDR3 sequence is 15 residues long. The germline gives CDR1 SGHTS, CDR2 YDEGEE. The CDR3 reads CASSSGSGGEETQYF. CDR3 sequence (DNA): TGTGCCAGCAGTTCGGGGAGTGGAGGGGAAGAGACCCAGTACTTC.

Here the CDR3 DNA reads TGTGCCAGCAGCCGAACGGGACTAGCGGGGGCCTACAATGAGCAGTTCTTC. This encodes CASSRTGLAGAYNEQFF. This sequence joins TRBV11-2 and TRBJ2-1; 14 bases line up with TRBD2. The V gene's germline CDR1 is SGHAT and CDR2 FQNNGV. Trimming at V came to 5 bases and at J to 2 bases, leaving 5 bases not matched to a gene. This CDR3 region has 17 residues.

J is TRBJ2-7 and V is TRBV18; 8 bases are a match to TRBD1. The CDR3 extends over 15 amino acids. Per germline, CDR1 KGHSH and CDR2 LQKENI. The V segment lost 3 bases and the J segment 4 bases; nucleotides outside the gene matches: 8. CDR3 region: CASSPIRTGMYEQYF. CDR3 nucleotides: TGTGCCAGCTCACCGATCCGGACAGGGATGTACGAGCAGTACTTC.

A note on this clone: The junction shows a germline mismatch at one end, possibly a read error. The chain couples TRBV11-1 to TRBJ2-1, with TRBD2 identical over 11 bases. The CDR3 sequence is 17 residues long. Germline V gene sequence: CDR1 SGHAT, CDR2 FQDESV (reference sequence). The CDR3 DNA reads as TGTGCCAGCAGCGTAGCGGGGGGGGTTACGTCCTACAATGAGCAGTTCTTC. Protein sequence: CASSVAGGVTSYNEQFF.